These 27 T cell receptor beta chains were all obtained from the same sample, sequenced in a study of regulatory T cells in long-lasting Graves disease. Described time point: persistent/refractory GD, antithyroid drugs over 5 years with positive TRAb. From RNA extracted from PBMCs, the TCR library was made. iRepertoire HTBI primers and Arm-PCR of CDR3 regions built TCR beta libraries. TCRdb re-called the multiplex PCR reads through MiXCR, storing one row per CDR3 protein. The profile shows about 470,000 distinct CDR3 sequences, roughly 20% of them singletons. The material was peripheral blood mononuclear cells (PBMCs), obtained when the disease was refractory, from a patient treated with antithyroid drugs. The receptors derive from a female donor with Graves disease.

The chain couples TRBV4-3 to TRBJ2-2; D remains unclear. V gave up 0 bases and J gave up 4 bases, with 9 bases separating them. From germline, CDR1 is LGHNA and CDR2 YSLEER. The CDR3 runs to 15 residues. CDR3 DNA: TGCGCCAGCAGCCAAGATTCCCGGGCCACCGGGGAGCTGTTTTTT. Translation gives CASSQDSRATGELFF.

In this sample, this clonotype turned up many times. This sequence joins TRBV5-1 and TRBJ1-1; D gene uncertain. The CDR3 totals 15 residues. V was shortened by 4 bases and J by 0 bases, with 13 bases between the two germline ends. CDR1 is SGHRS, CDR2 YFSETQ, per germline. The CDR3 protein is CASSGGPNMNTEAFF. The CDR3 DNA reads TGCGCCAGCAGCGGAGGACCCAACATGAACACTGAAGCTTTCTTT.

This clonotype has a count of ten or more. The chain couples TRBV11-2 to TRBJ2-5; D ambiguous. The CDR3 spans 14 residues. The germline V gene has CDR1 SGHAT and CDR2 FQNNGV. Trimming removed 1 base at V and 5 bases at J, with 11 bases between. The CDR3 DNA is TGTGCCAGCAGCTTAGTTGGCGTCCAGGAGACCCAGTACTTC. Translating it yields CASSLVGVQETQYF.

This clonotype has at least ten counts. J is TRBJ2-5 and V is TRBV7-3, with D perhaps TRBD1 or TRBD2 (5 bases each). Germline lookup yields CDR1 SGHTA and CDR2 FQGTGA. V was pared by 5 bases and J by 2 bases, with 12 bases between. The CDR3 is made up of 14 amino acids. The CDR3 spells CASSPEGFQETQYF. CDR3 nucleotides: TGTGCCAGCAGCCCCGAGGGGTTTCAAGAGACCCAGTACTTC.

V gene TRBV28 combines with J gene TRBJ2-2, with D tentatively TRBD2 (5 bases). Germline V lookup: CDR1 MDHEN, CDR2 SYDVKM. CDR3 length equals 13 residues. V lost 8 bases and J 4 bases, leaving 11 bases between the germline ends. The CDR3, as DNA: TGTGCCAGCCTCCCCGGGGTCACCGGGGAGCTGTTTTTT. This encodes CASLPGVTGELFF.

The chain has TRBV7-2 and TRBJ2-2; D remains unclear. The CDR3 is 15 amino acids. CDR1 is SGHTA and CDR2 is FQGNSA in the germline V gene. Trimming cost V 7 bases and J 9 bases, with 21 bases left between them. The CDR3 loop reads CASTKGLTETRELFF. CDR3 nucleotides: TGTGCCAGCACCAAAGGGCTAACAGAGACCCGGGAGCTGTTTTTT. Drawing the rest from reference TRBV7-2 and TRBJ2-2, the complete variable domain is GAGVSQSPSNKVTEKGKDVELRCDPISGHTALYWYRQSLGQGLEFLIYFQGNSAPDKSGLPSDRFSAERTGGSVSTLTIQRTQQEDSAVYLCASTKGLTETRELFFGEGSRLTVL.

This clonotype was picked up a small number of times. The rearrangement uses TRBV5-5 and TRBJ1-5, with 9 bases aligning to TRBD1. The CDR3 is made up of 15 amino acids. Per germline, CDR1 SGHKS and CDR2 YYEKEE (reference sequence). V trimming: 0 bases; J trimming: 7 bases; junction bases outside the gene matches: 5. The CDR3 nucleotides are TGTGCCAGCAGCTTGGGACAGGGGGTCGGGCAGCCCCAGCATTTT. Its translation: CASSLGQGVGQPQHF. The whole variable domain, remainder taken from reference TRBV5-5 and TRBJ1-5, is DAGVTQSPTHLIKTRGQQVTLRCSPISGHKSVSWYQQVLGQGPQFIFQYYEKEERGRGNFPDRFSARQFPNYSSELNVNALLLGDSALYLCASSLGQGVGQPQHFGDGTRLSIL.

The table lists this clonotype with a few counts. The rearrangement joins TRBV3-1 to TRBJ2-2; possibly TRBD2 for D (7 bases). V shed 1 base and J shed 4 bases, with 19 bases lying between them. The CDR3 length is 18 residues. CDR1 is LGHDT and CDR2 is YNNKEL in the germline V gene (reference sequence). CDR3 amino acids: CASSQVQRAGALTGELFF. CDR3 in DNA: TGTGCCAGCAGCCAAGTGCAGCGGGCGGGGGCCCTCACCGGGGAGCTGTTTTTT.

This clonotype has at least ten counts. The chain couples TRBV27 to TRBJ2-5; 9 bases fit TRBD2. With 4 bases clipped from V and 4 bases from J, the junction kept 10 bases outside the gene matches. CDR3 size: 16 residues. The V gene's germline CDR1 is MNHEY and CDR2 SMNVEV (reference sequence). The CDR3 loop reads CASSWTGSGSLETQYF. As DNA, the CDR3 is TGTGCCAGCAGTTGGACGGGTAGCGGGAGCTTAGAGACCCAGTACTTC.

This clonotype was counted between two and nine times. V is TRBV29-1 and J is TRBJ2-7; the match to TRBD2 covers 8 bases. V gave up 0 bases and J gave up 0 bases; unmatched junction bases: 4. Germline CDR1 reads SQVTM; CDR2 reads ANQGSEA. The CDR3 extends over 15 amino acids. CDR3 nucleotides: TGCAGCGTTGAAGAAGTAGCGGGATCCTCCTACGAGCAGTACTTC. Translation: CSVEEVAGSSYEQYF.

This clonotype was seen many times. The chain has TRBV10-3 and TRBJ2-5, with 8 bases identical to TRBD1. The CDR3 runs 12 residues. V gave up 8 bases and J gave up 1 base; unmatched junction bases: 0. Germline V gives CDR1 ENHRY, CDR2 SYGVKD. CDR3 loop: CAIGTGQETQYF. The DNA of the CDR3 is TGTGCCATCGGGACAGGCCAAGAGACCCAGTACTTC.

As to this clonotype: This may come from a read error, since a much larger clone is one base off. V usage is TRBV5-6 and J usage is TRBJ1-2; 8 nucleotides match TRBD1. Germline CDR1 and CDR2: SGHDT and YYEEEE. The J segment lost 4 bases and the V segment lost 0 bases, leaving 8 bases of the junction unmatched. CDR3 size: 16 residues. This chain's CDR3 is CASSLGQGPRPYGYTF. As DNA, the CDR3 is TGTGCCAGCAGCTTGGGACAGGGGCCGCGTCCCTATGGCTACACCTTC.

This clonotype has at least ten counts. This chain uses TRBV20-1 with TRBJ2-5; TRBD2 is a possible D gene (7 bases). The CDR3 extends over 14 amino acids. V was clipped by 3 bases and J by 4 bases, with 15 bases between them. Germline assignment: CDR1 DFQATT and CDR2 SNEGSKA (reference sequence). The CDR3 DNA follows: TGCAGTGCTAGGAGGGGGGGGCGCCTAGAGACCCAGTACTTC. It codes for CSARRGGRLETQYF.

This clonotype showed up many times. The chain employs TRBV27 and TRBJ1-6; no reliable D call. V lost 0 bases and J 6 bases, leaving 3 bases between the germline ends. This CDR3 comprises 13 residues. CDR1 and CDR2 from the germline V gene are MNHEY and SMNVEV (reference sequence). CDR3 sequence: CASSLSPNSPLHF. CDR3 nucleotides: TGTGCCAGCAGTTTATCCCCTAATTCACCCCTCCACTTT.

The J gene is TRBJ2-2, the V gene TRBV2; TRBD1 matches at 11 bases. With 6 bases clipped from V and 7 bases from J, the junction kept 10 bases outside the gene matches. CDR1 is SNHLY and CDR2 is FYNNEI in the germline V gene. The CDR3 extends over 16 amino acids. CDR3 loop: CASRKPGTGGDGELFF. The CDR3 DNA follows: TGTGCCAGCAGGAAACCCGGGACAGGGGGTGACGGGGAGCTGTTTTTT.

The chain is built from TRBV5-1 and TRBJ2-7; D is unclear. Germline CDR1 SGHRS, CDR2 YFSETQ. This CDR3 comprises 16 residues. The V end was cut by 1 base, the J end by 0 bases, with 14 bases between. DNA of the CDR3: TGCGCCAGCAGCTTGATTTCAGGCCTTTCCTCCTACGAGCAGTACTTC. Residues: CASSLISGLSSYEQYF. Supplemented by reference TRBV5-1 and TRBJ2-7, the full variable domain reads KAGVTQTPRYLIKTRGQQVTLSCSPISGHRSVSWYQQTPGQGLQFLFEYFSETQRNKGNFPGRFSGRQFSNSRSEMNVSTLELGDSALYLCASSLISGLSSYEQYFGPGTRLTVT.

This clonotype showed up just a few times. The chain has TRBV30 and TRBJ1-6; D ambiguous. Trimming stripped 3 bases from V and 4 bases from J, with 4 bases between. CDR3 length: 12 residues. Germline V CDR1 and CDR2: GTSNPN, SVGIG (reference sequence). The CDR3: CAWRVYNSPLHF. The CDR3 bases are TGTGCCTGGAGGGTTTATAATTCACCCCTCCACTTT.

Note on this clonotype: A much larger clone lies a single base off, so this may be a read error. The CDR3 region has the DNA TGTGCCAGCGCAAGGACAGGCTCTTTCTTT. Translation gives CASARTGSFF. The rearrangement joins TRBV2 to TRBJ1-1, with 7 bases that match TRBD1. There are 10 residues in the CDR3. The V gene's germline CDR1 is SNHLY and CDR2 FYNNEI. After removal of 8 bases from V and 12 bases from J, the junction contained 6 bases not matched to a gene.

The table lists this clonotype with many counts. This chain joins TRBV2 and TRBJ1-1, with no clear D. The CDR3 is 14 residues long. V lost 6 bases and J lost 4, with 15 bases in between. Germline CDR1 SNHLY, CDR2 FYNNEI. Here the CDR3 reads CASSLFPGSTEAFF. CDR3 sequence (DNA): TGTGCCAGCAGCTTATTCCCCGGGAGCACTGAAGCTTTCTTT.

This clonotype has at least ten counts. V is TRBV20-1 and J is TRBJ2-7; either TRBD1 or TRBD2 may fit D (5 bases each). This CDR3 region has 13 residues. Germline values: CDR1 DFQATT, CDR2 SNEGSKA (reference sequence). Trimming took 6 bases from V and 1 from J, leaving 13 bases between them. The chain's CDR3 is CSASWGPSYEQYF. CDR3 nucleotide sequence: TGCAGTGCGTCCTGGGGACCTTCCTACGAGCAGTACTTC.

The chain carries TRBV2 and TRBJ1-3; D not certain. V dropped 8 bases and J dropped 2 bases, with 10 bases sitting between them. CDR1 SNHLY and CDR2 FYNNEI come from the germline V gene. There are 13 residues in the CDR3. DNA of the CDR3: TGTGCCAGCGATGTGGGTACTGGAAACACCATATATTTT. Protein sequence: CASDVGTGNTIYF.

This clonotype appeared a few times. The chain recombines TRBV5-6 with TRBJ1-1, with unresolved D. CDR3 length equals 13 residues. The germline V gene has CDR1 SGHDT and CDR2 YYEEEE. Trimming left V 5 bases short and J 1 base short, with 9 bases between. CDR3 sequence: CASRIPGNTEAFF. CDR3 in DNA: TGTGCCAGCAGGATTCCCGGGAACACTGAAGCTTTCTTT.

The J gene is TRBJ2-3, the V gene TRBV9; 11 bases line up with TRBD1. Germline trimming cut 0 bases from V and 0 bases from J; bases unmatched to any gene: 6. Germline values: CDR1 SGDLS, CDR2 YYNGEE. CDR3 length: 18 amino acids. DNA of the CDR3: TGTGCCAGCAGCGTAGGGGTTGGGACAGGGGGGAGCACAGATACGCAGTATTTT. As protein: CASSVGVGTGGSTDTQYF.

This clonotype was seen more than once but under ten times. The genes are TRBV6-1 and TRBJ1-1, with no clear D. From germline, CDR1 is MNHNS and CDR2 SASEGT. Trimming stripped 3 bases from V and 0 bases from J, with 17 bases between. The CDR3 is 17 residues long. This CDR3 reads CASSDYPRSSLNTEAFF. The CDR3 DNA reads as TGTGCCAGCAGTGACTACCCTCGGAGCTCGTTGAACACTGAAGCTTTCTTT.

This clonotype has a handful of counts. The chain combines TRBV11-2 with TRBJ2-7; D gene unclear. This CDR3 region has 12 residues. CDR1 is SGHAT, CDR2 FQNNGV, per germline. Trimming took off 5 bases at V and 5 bases at J, with 10 bases between the two ends. The CDR3 nucleotides read TGTGCCAGCAGCCCTCGGTTCCACGAGCAGTACTTC. Its translation: CASSPRFHEQYF.

Comment on this clonotype: A far larger clone is one base from this, pointing to a likely read error. The chain recombines TRBV11-2 with TRBJ2-7; D gene ambiguous. The CDR3 extends over 12 amino acids. Trimming cost V 1 base and J 5 bases, with 6 bases left between them. Germline V gives CDR1 SGHAT, CDR2 FQNNGV. CDR3 loop: CASSLATHEQYF. The CDR3 DNA sequence: TGTGCCAGCAGCTTAGCCACCCACGAGCAGTACTTC.

This clonotype showed up many times. The rearrangement joins TRBV2 to TRBJ2-2; maybe TRBD2 (7 bases). The CDR3 runs 13 residues. V gave up 11 bases and J gave up 5 bases, with 15 bases separating them. Germline V gene lookup returns CDR1 SNHLY and CDR2 FYNNEI. CDR3 in DNA: TGTGCCGGGGGGGCAGGATGGACCGGGGAGCTGTTTTTT. This sequence encodes CAGGAGWTGELFF.